The 31 T cell receptor beta chains below all came from one sample that was sequenced in a study of blood T cells in healthy people across ages. A J-beta primer mix and a sample-barcoded 5' primer were used in a second PCR of about 7 to 12 cycles. TCRdb ran MiXCR on the 5' RACE reads and lists one entry per CDR3 protein. The repertoire has over 1.5 million distinct CDR3 sequences, roughly 52% of them found once; the top ten carry less than 2.5%. Sequenced sample: blood. These receptors all stem from a woman between 35 and 50 years old in good health.

The chain recombines TRBV12-3 or TRBV12-4 with TRBJ1-2; TRBD1 matches 7 bases. Unmatched junction bases numbered 16, after V lost 7 bases and J lost 5 bases. The CDR3 consists of 16 residues. This CDR3 is CASTSPSNRGDYGYTF. The DNA for the CDR3 is TGTGCCAGCACCTCACCTAGTAACAGGGGAGATTATGGCTACACCTTC.

This clonotype showed up just a few times. The chain is built from TRBV9 and TRBJ2-1; 15 positions agree with TRBD2. CDR3 length: 18 residues. Germline V gene sequence: CDR1 SGDLS, CDR2 YYNGEE. V gave up 3 bases and J gave up 4 bases; unmatched junction bases: 8. In DNA, the CDR3 is TGTGCCAGCAGCGGCTCCGGGACTAGCGGGGGGCGATACAATGAGCAGTTCTTC. Its translation: CASSGSGTSGGRYNEQFF.

The chain recombines TRBV7-2 with TRBJ1-5; 7 nucleotides line up with TRBD1. The CDR3 loop spans 15 amino acids. Germline V gene data show CDR1 as SGHTA and CDR2 as FQGNSA. The V gene end was trimmed by 5 bases and the J gene end by 3 bases; junction bases not matched to a gene: 7. CDR3 amino acids: CASSIARGTNQPQHF. The CDR3 DNA reads as TGTGCCAGCAGCATTGCCAGGGGGACCAATCAGCCCCAGCATTTT.

The V gene is TRBV4-2, the J gene TRBJ2-1, with TRBD2 identical over 11 bases. J gave up 1 base and V 4 bases, and 6 bases lay outside the gene matches. The CDR3 has 17 residues. Germline loops: CDR1 LGHNA, CDR2 YNFKEQ. CDR3: CASSPYSGGASYNEQFF. DNA of the CDR3: TGTGCCAGCAGCCCTTATAGCGGGGGGGCATCCTACAATGAGCAGTTCTTC.

The gene calls are TRBV5-1 and TRBJ2-6; D possibly corresponds to TRBD1 (5 bases). Germline V lookup: CDR1 SGHRS, CDR2 YFSETQ. V dropped 1 base and J dropped 0 bases, with 11 bases sitting between them. The CDR3 is 17 amino acids. CDR3 sequence: CASSLYSQGSGANVLTF. The DNA of the CDR3 is TGCGCCAGCAGCTTGTATAGCCAGGGCTCTGGGGCCAACGTCCTGACTTTC.

As regards this clonotype: This clone may be a read error of a much larger clone one base away. V and J are TRBV27 and TRBJ2-3; a possible D gene is TRBD2 (5 bases). Germline CDR1 and CDR2: MNHEY and SMNVEV (reference sequence). The CDR3 runs to 16 residues. CDR3 region: CASSLTAGSSTDAQYF. As DNA, the CDR3 is TGTGCCAGCAGTTTAACGGCCGGATCTAGCACAGATGCGCAGTATTTT.

The rearrangement links TRBV6-2 or TRBV6-3 to TRBJ1-2; D unclear. Deletions cut 5 bases from V and 4 bases from J, with 8 bases between. This CDR3 is 12 amino acids long. Germline loops: CDR1 MNHEY, CDR2 SVGEGT. The CDR3 coding sequence is TGTGCCAGCAGTACAAGTGTCTATGGCTACACCTTC. Protein: CASSTSVYGYTF.

V is TRBV12-3 or TRBV12-4 and J is TRBJ2-5, with 8 bases lining up with TRBD2. This CDR3 comprises 15 residues. J lost 0 bases, V lost 4 bases, and 4 bases had no gene match. The CDR3 reads CASSSFGGDQETQYF. In DNA form, the CDR3 reads TGTGCCAGCAGTTCGTTCGGGGGGGACCAAGAGACCCAGTACTTC.

The chain carries TRBV7-2 and TRBJ2-5; D is perhaps TRBD1 (5 bases). CDR3 length equals 15 residues. Germline CDR1 SGHTA, CDR2 FQGNSA. Trimming pared 4 bases from V and 12 bases from J, leaving 24 bases between. The CDR3 region is CASSSIAGWILKEYF. The DNA of the CDR3 is TGTGCCAGCAGCTCCATCGCAGGGTGGATTTTAAAGGAGTACTTC.

The chain employs TRBV7-9 and TRBJ2-5, with D hard to call. The V end lost 1 base, the J end lost 0 bases, and 12 bases lay between the germline ends. The germline gives CDR1 SEHNR, CDR2 FQNEAQ (reference sequence). The CDR3 contains 16 residues. CDR3 region: CASSLEGRRYQETQYF. CDR3 sequence (DNA): TGTGCCAGCAGCTTAGAGGGTCGCAGGTACCAAGAGACCCAGTACTTC.

In its sample, this clonotype was seen once. V usage is TRBV18 and J usage is TRBJ2-5; 10 bases fit TRBD2. The J segment lost 5 bases and the V segment lost 4 bases, leaving 7 bases of the junction unmatched. Germline loops: CDR1 KGHSH, CDR2 LQKENI. This CDR3 is built from 15 residues. In DNA form, the CDR3 reads TGTGCCAGCTCACAGGGACTAGCGCCATCGGAGACCCAGTACTTC. Translation: CASSQGLAPSETQYF.

This clonotype was recorded at least ten times. At one end, the junction sequence differs from germline, possibly due to a read error. The rearrangement uses TRBV5-1 and TRBJ2-3, with D possibly being TRBD1 (5 bases). Germline CDR1 and CDR2: SGHRS and YFSETQ. The CDR3 runs to 15 residues. Written as DNA, the CDR3 is TGTGCCAGCAGTTTAGACAGTCCTAGCACAGATACGCAGTATTTT. This sequence encodes CASSLDSPSTDTQYF.

The V and J genes are TRBV3-1 and TRBJ2-7, with 7 bases identical to TRBD2. The CDR3 runs to 15 residues. The V segment lost 1 base and the J segment 3 bases; nucleotides outside the gene matches: 6. Germline V gene lookup returns CDR1 LGHDT and CDR2 YNNKEL (reference sequence). Here the CDR3 reads CASSQGPGGGYEQYF. CDR3 sequence (DNA): TGTGCCAGCAGCCAAGGGCCGGGGGGAGGCTACGAGCAGTACTTC.

This clonotype was observed a handful of times. J is TRBJ2-5 and V is TRBV20-1; D possibly corresponds to TRBD2 (6 bases). The CDR3 is 14 amino acids. V was pared by 0 bases and J by 4 bases, with 12 bases between. Germline V gene lookup returns CDR1 DFQATT and CDR2 SNEGSKA (reference sequence). CDR3 amino acids: CSARDWTNPETQYF. CDR3 in DNA: TGCAGTGCTAGAGATTGGACTAATCCAGAGACCCAGTACTTC.

V and J are TRBV27 and TRBJ2-1; weak D call: TRBD1 (5 bases). Between the trimmed V and J ends, which lost 7 bases and 5 bases, there was a span of 18 bases. The CDR3 runs 15 residues. The germline gives CDR1 MNHEY, CDR2 SMNVEV (reference sequence). The CDR3 is CASKETAETDNEQFF. DNA for the CDR3: TGTGCCAGCAAGGAGACAGCAGAAACGGACAATGAGCAGTTCTTC.

Written as DNA, the CDR3 is TGCAGTGCTAGAGTGCCAGCGGGGCCCTACGAGCAGTACTTC. The encoded protein is CSARVPAGPYEQYF. The J gene is TRBJ2-7, the V gene TRBV20-1, with TRBD2 matching 7 bases. Trimming took 1 base from V and 2 from J; bases not matched to a gene: 5. The germline V gene has CDR1 DFQATT and CDR2 SNEGSKA (reference sequence). This CDR3 is built from 14 residues.

This chain uses TRBV4-2 with TRBJ2-1, with 7 bases matching TRBD2. This CDR3 comprises 16 residues. Germline loops: CDR1 LGHNA, CDR2 YNFKEQ. The V gene end was trimmed by 2 bases and the J gene end by 4 bases; junction bases not matched to a gene: 8. The CDR3 protein is CASSQIIRGEYNEQFF. The CDR3 nucleotides are TGTGCCAGCAGCCAAATCATCCGGGGGGAATACAATGAGCAGTTCTTC.

The chain employs TRBV11-1 and TRBJ1-2; 8 bases line up with TRBD1. Germline trimming cut 5 bases from V and 7 bases from J; bases unmatched to any gene: 9. Per the germline V gene, CDR1 is SGHAT and CDR2 is FQDESV (reference sequence). The CDR3 covers 14 residues. Here the CDR3 DNA reads TGTGCCAGCAGCGAACTGACAGGGGCGAGTGGCTACACCTTC. Protein: CASSELTGASGYTF.

The chain links TRBV5-1 to TRBJ2-5; 14 bases are a match to TRBD2. The better agreement between TRBJ2-7 and the DNA end casts doubt on the J call. CDR1 is SGHRS, CDR2 YFSETQ, per germline. The CDR3 is 16 amino acids. In nucleotides, the CDR3 is TGCGCCAGCAGCAGGACTAGCGGGGGGACCCTATACGAGCAGTACTTC. Its protein product is CASSRTSGGTLYEQYF.

The chain combines TRBV6-5 with TRBJ2-7; 7 bases line up with TRBD1. CDR1 and CDR2 from the germline V gene are MNHEY and SVGAGI. V dropped 2 bases and J dropped 0; count of bases not matched to a gene: 16. The length of the CDR3 is 19 residues. The CDR3 region is CASSYPDRMVLEDSYEQYF. DNA of the CDR3: TGTGCCAGCAGTTACCCGGACAGGATGGTATTAGAGGACTCCTACGAGCAGTACTTC.

The sample holds a few counts of this clonotype. The V call is TRBV27, the J call TRBJ2-3; a weak D match, TRBD1 (6 bases). V dropped 3 bases and J dropped 5 bases, with 12 bases sitting between them. CDR3 length: 14 amino acids. Looked up from germline, CDR1 is MNHEY and CDR2 is SMNVEV (reference sequence). CDR3 loop: CASSFRDIVDTQYF. The CDR3 DNA sequence: TGTGCCAGCAGTTTCCGGGACATAGTAGATACGCAGTATTTT.

This chain joins TRBV28 and TRBJ1-4; D gene uncertain. Between the trimmed V and J ends, which lost 6 bases and 5 bases, there was a span of 22 bases. CDR1 is MDHEN and CDR2 is SYDVKM in the germline V gene. This CDR3 spans 17 amino acids. CDR3 region: CASSLTTGSVRNEKLFF. DNA of the CDR3: TGTGCCAGCAGCTTAACTACGGGGAGTGTTCGGAATGAAAAACTGTTTTTT.

Concerning this clonotype: Mismatch with germline at one junction end may stem from a read error. The chain recombines TRBV5-6 with TRBJ2-7; D assignment may be TRBD1 or TRBD2 (6 bases each). The CDR3 totals 14 residues. Germline V gives CDR1 SGHDT, CDR2 YYEEEE. This CDR3 is CTSGRGPDYNEQYF. The CDR3, as DNA: TGTACCAGCGGCCGGGGGCCGGACTATAATGAGCAGTACTTC.

Regarding this clonotype: One end of the junction varies from germline; a read error may be responsible. In nucleotides, the CDR3 is TGCAGTGCTAGATTAGGGCGGGGGGGCCAAGAGACCCTGTACTTC. Translating gives CSARLGRGGQETLYF. The chain couples TRBV20-1 to TRBJ2-5; 9 bases match TRBD2. Germline V gene sequence: CDR1 DFQATT, CDR2 SNEGSKA (reference sequence). This CDR3 is built from 15 residues.

J is TRBJ2-1 and V is TRBV6-5, with D possibly called TRBD1 or TRBD2 (5 bases each). Germline CDR1 reads MNHEY; CDR2 reads SVGAGI. The CDR3 sequence is 14 residues long. V was trimmed by 5 bases and J by 5 bases, leaving 13 bases between them. The CDR3 is CASSQPGRHNEQFF. Here the CDR3 DNA reads TGTGCCAGCAGTCAACCGGGACGTCACAATGAGCAGTTCTTC.

The chain employs TRBV20-1 and TRBJ2-1; 9 nucleotides match TRBD2. V gave up 6 bases and J gave up 4 bases; unmatched junction bases: 10. The length of the CDR3 is 15 residues. Germline CDR1 and CDR2: DFQATT and SNEGSKA (reference sequence). The CDR3 coding sequence is TGCAGTGCCGCTAATAGCGGGGGTCTTTACAATGAGCAGTTCTTC. It is translated as CSAANSGGLYNEQFF.

A few counts support this clonotype. The CDR3 DNA is TGTGCCATCAGTGTCGAAAACGAGCAGTACTTC. This encodes CAISVENEQYF. V usage is TRBV10-3 and J usage is TRBJ2-7, with no clear D. This CDR3 contains 11 residues. The V gene lost 4 bases and the J gene lost 5 bases, with 6 bases spanning the gap. CDR1 and CDR2 from the germline V gene are ENHRY and SYGVKD.

The chain recombines TRBV7-9 with TRBJ2-3; TRBD2 matches 13 bases. The germline V gene has CDR1 SEHNR and CDR2 FQNEAQ (reference sequence). The CDR3 extends over 17 amino acids. V shed 5 bases and J 3 bases; nucleotides not matched to a gene: 8. The CDR3 region is CASSSRTSGGETDTQYF. CDR3 sequence (DNA): TGTGCCAGCAGCAGCCGGACTAGCGGGGGAGAGACAGATACGCAGTATTTT.

There are a few counts of this clonotype. This chain uses TRBV13 with TRBJ2-4; TRBD2 matches at 9 bases. The J call may be incorrect, as the DNA end agrees better with TRBJ2-7. The CDR3 has 16 amino acids. Per the germline V gene, CDR1 is PRHDT and CDR2 is FYEKMQ (reference sequence). CDR3 in DNA: TGTGCCAGCAGCTCCCAATCCACTAGCGGGTTCTACGAGCAGTACTTC. Its translation: CASSSQSTSGFYEQYF.

This clonotype came up a few times. The chain has TRBV15 and TRBJ2-5; D is unclear. Germline V gives CDR1 LNHNV, CDR2 YYDKDF (reference sequence). This CDR3 region has 14 residues. Trimming removed 3 bases from V and 2 bases from J, with 10 bases in between. The DNA for the CDR3 is TGTGCCACCAGCAGGTCCCCAACACAAGAGACCCAGTACTTC. Translated, it gives CATSRSPTQETQYF. Using reference TRBV15 and TRBJ2-5 for the parts outside the CDR3, the full variable domain is DAMVIQNPRYQVTQFGKPVTLSCSQTLNHNVMYWYQQKSSQAPKLLFHYYDKDFNNEADTPDNFQSRRPNTSFCFLDIRSPGLGDTAMYLCATSRSPTQETQYFGPGTRLLVL.

This CDR3 reads CASGDRGTNTQYF. CDR3 DNA: TGTGCCAGTGGGGACAGGGGCACGAATACGCAGTATTTT. V is TRBV7-2 and J is TRBJ2-3, with TRBD1 matching 10 bases. Germline lookup yields CDR1 SGHTA and CDR2 FQGNSA. Trimming removed 9 bases from V and 7 bases from J; junction bases left unmatched: 7. The CDR3 consists of 13 residues.